Below are 32 T cell receptor beta chains sequenced from a single sample in a study of CD8 T cells in Susac syndrome. RNA totalling roughly 0.45 to 1 ug underwent reverse transcription with random hexamers. TCRdb passed the immunoSEQ multiplex PCR reads through MiXCR, listing each CDR3 protein once. The table shows fewer than 140,000 distinct CDR3 sequences, with approximately 93% occurring only once. The sequencing sample was made of CD8+ T cells from PBMCs. The receptors derive from a human donor with Susac syndrome.

The chain joins TRBV7-9 to TRBJ1-5; the D is unclear. CDR1 and CDR2 (germline): SEHNR, FQNEAQ (reference sequence). With 1 base removed from V and 5 bases from J, the gap between germline ends came to 12 bases. The CDR3 is made up of 15 amino acids. This chain's CDR3 is CASSLGGGADQPQHF. DNA of the CDR3: TGTGCCAGCAGCTTAGGAGGCGGCGCCGATCAGCCCCAGCATTTT.

In DNA form, the CDR3 reads TGTGCCAGCAGCGGTACCGGGACAAACTACGAGCAGTACTTC. This gives the protein CASSGTGTNYEQYF. The chain has TRBV7-8 and TRBJ2-7, with TRBD1 as a possible D gene (6 bases). The ends were cut back, 5 bases at V and 3 bases at J, with 14 bases in the middle. Germline CDR1 reads SGHVS; CDR2 reads FQNEAQ. CDR3 size: 14 residues.

This clonotype was counted a few times. This chain connects TRBV27 to TRBJ2-3; D remains unclear. The V and J ends lost 3 bases and 7 bases respectively, with 5 bases between them. CDR1 MNHEY and CDR2 SMNVEV come from the germline V gene (reference sequence). The CDR3 spans 11 residues. This CDR3 reads CASSFGNTQYF. CDR3 nucleotide sequence: TGTGCCAGCAGTTTCGGTAATACGCAGTATTTT.

The chain is built from TRBV7-9 and TRBJ2-7, with TRBD1 identical over 7 bases. Germline trimming cut 5 bases from V and 3 bases from J; bases unmatched to any gene: 10. The CDR3 loop spans 15 amino acids. Germline V gene lookup returns CDR1 SEHNR and CDR2 FQNEAQ (reference sequence). For the CDR3, the DNA is TGTGCCAGCAGCGAGCCCCGGGACAGCAGCTACGAGCAGTACTTC. As protein: CASSEPRDSSYEQYF.

The rearrangement links TRBV6-2 or TRBV6-3 to TRBJ2-5; no clear D gene. This CDR3 has 14 residues. Germline V gives CDR1 MNHEY, CDR2 SVGEGT. V lost 0 bases and J 2 bases, leaving 7 bases between the germline ends. Here the CDR3 reads CASSYSNLQETQYF. The CDR3 nucleotides read TGTGCCAGCAGTTACTCGAACTTGCAAGAGACCCAGTACTTC.

The V gene is TRBV13, the J gene TRBJ1-2; maybe TRBD1 (5 bases). This CDR3 spans 13 amino acids. V was pared by 6 bases and J by 4 bases, with 12 bases between. The germline CDR1 and CDR2 sequences are PRHDT and FYEKMQ (reference sequence). Written as DNA, the CDR3 is TGTGCCAGCAGAGGGGCTAACCTCTATGGCTACACCTTC. Its protein product is CASRGANLYGYTF.

The chain combines TRBV7-9 with TRBJ2-7; TRBD1 is a possible D gene (7 bases). This CDR3 has 14 amino acids. The ends were cut back, 5 bases at V and 2 bases at J, with 13 bases in the middle. Germline values: CDR1 SEHNR, CDR2 FQNEAQ (reference sequence). The CDR3 protein is CASSGGGQPYEQYF. Here the CDR3 DNA reads TGTGCCAGCAGCGGAGGGGGACAGCCCTACGAGCAGTACTTC.

The rearrangement joins TRBV4-1 to TRBJ2-1; D is ambiguous. Germline V gene sequence: CDR1 MGHRA, CDR2 YSYEKL. V lost 0 bases and J 6 bases, leaving 6 bases between the germline ends. This CDR3 is 13 amino acids long. The CDR3 spells CASSQDRSNEQFF. The CDR3 nucleotides read TGCGCCAGCAGCCAAGATCGGAGCAATGAGCAGTTCTTC.

On this clonotype: One end of the junction fails to match germline, which may point to a read error. The chain uses TRBV6-2 or TRBV6-3 and TRBJ2-7; no reliable D call. Germline V gene data show CDR1 as MNHEY and CDR2 as SVGEGT. This CDR3 is built from 11 residues. CDR3 DNA: TGTGCCAGCAGTCACTCCTACGAGCAGTACTTC. Translation gives CASSHSYEQYF.

The chain is built from TRBV9 and TRBJ2-5; TRBD2 aligns across 11 bases. CDR3 length equals 15 residues. In germline, CDR1 is SGDLS, CDR2 YYNGEE. J gave up 1 base and V 2 bases, and 1 base lay outside the gene matches. The CDR3: CASSVSGGAQETQYF. Written as DNA, the CDR3 is TGTGCCAGCAGCGTTAGCGGGGGGGCCCAAGAGACCCAGTACTTC.

V and J are TRBV5-4 and TRBJ2-2; D not resolved. From germline, CDR1 is SGHNT and CDR2 YYREEE (reference sequence). V was clipped by 6 bases and J by 2 bases, with 11 bases between them. This CDR3 has 14 amino acids. In DNA form, the CDR3 reads TGTGCCAGCACCACCATACAAAACACCGGGGAGCTGTTTTTT. Translating it yields CASTTIQNTGELFF.

The chain recombines TRBV9 with TRBJ1-2; D is ambiguous. Between the trimmed V and J ends, which lost 2 bases and 8 bases, there was a span of 7 bases. From germline, CDR1 is SGDLS and CDR2 YYNGEE. The CDR3 has 11 residues. CDR3 loop: CASSVLSGYTF. The CDR3 DNA reads as TGTGCCAGCAGCGTGCTATCGGGCTACACCTTC.

This clonotype was picked up one time. This sequence joins TRBV29-1 and TRBJ2-3, with 7 bases identical to TRBD1. V shed 3 bases and J 4 bases; nucleotides not matched to a gene: 10. CDR1 and CDR2 (germline): SQVTM, ANQGSEA. The CDR3 has 15 amino acids. Written as DNA, the CDR3 is TGCAGCGTTGAGGGTCAACTGACAGGGCCAGATACGCAGTATTTT. Translation: CSVEGQLTGPDTQYF.

This clonotype was recorded only once. This sequence joins TRBV20-1 and TRBJ1-6; D might be TRBD1 (5 bases). V was pared by 3 bases and J by 0 bases, with 12 bases between. The CDR3 sequence is 16 residues long. Germline values: CDR1 DFQATT, CDR2 SNEGSKA (reference sequence). The chain's CDR3 is CSASQQEISYNSPLHF. CDR3 bases: TGCAGTGCTAGCCAACAGGAGATCTCCTATAATTCACCCCTCCACTTT.

The rearrangement uses TRBV9 and TRBJ2-7; D may be TRBD1 (5 bases). This CDR3 has 14 residues. The V end lost 3 bases, the J end lost 0 bases, and 10 bases lay between the germline ends. Germline V lookup: CDR1 SGDLS, CDR2 YYNGEE. This chain's CDR3 is CASSGTPSSYEQYF. The CDR3 DNA is TGTGCCAGCAGCGGGACACCTAGCTCCTACGAGCAGTACTTC.

The V call is TRBV20-1, the J call TRBJ2-7; 9 bases line up with TRBD1. Trimming at V came to 0 bases and at J to 6 bases, leaving 9 bases not matched to a gene. Germline loops: CDR1 DFQATT, CDR2 SNEGSKA (reference sequence). The CDR3 consists of 15 residues. In DNA form, the CDR3 reads TGCAGTGCTAGAGATAGGGAGGGACAGGGTGTCGAGCAGTACTTC. As protein: CSARDREGQGVEQYF.

V usage is TRBV13 and J usage is TRBJ2-5; maybe TRBD1 (6 bases). Germline V gives CDR1 PRHDT, CDR2 FYEKMQ (reference sequence). The CDR3 totals 15 residues. V was shortened by 1 base and J by 2 bases, with 11 bases between the two germline ends. The CDR3, as DNA: TGTGCCAGCAGCTTAGCCTTGACAGGACAAGAGACCCAGTACTTC. This codes for CASSLALTGQETQYF.

The chain has TRBV20-1 and TRBJ2-7, with D perhaps being TRBD1 or TRBD2 (5 bases each). V shed 3 bases and J shed 4 bases, with 19 bases lying between them. Germline CDR1 reads DFQATT; CDR2 reads SNEGSKA (reference sequence). CDR3 length: 15 amino acids. CDR3 nucleotides: TGCAGTGCTAGTCCCCCTGACGGGGCGGGTTACGAGCAGTACTTC. It specifies CSASPPDGAGYEQYF.

This clonotype was found once. V and J are TRBV15 and TRBJ2-6; D is possibly TRBD2 (6 bases). V lost 9 bases to trimming and J lost 0 bases, with 15 bases between them. Germline CDR1 LNHNV, CDR2 YYDKDF (reference sequence). There are 16 residues in the CDR3. The CDR3 protein is CATSGLPNSGANVLTF. For the CDR3, the DNA is TGTGCCACTTCGGGACTCCCAAACTCTGGGGCCAACGTCCTGACTTTC.

The CDR3 nucleotides are TGTGCCAGCAGTTATGTTTACCCGGGCCATGAGCAGTTCTTC. This codes for CASSYVYPGHEQFF. This rearrangement joins TRBV6-2 or TRBV6-3 to TRBJ2-1, with no clear D. Trimming stripped 3 bases from V and 8 bases from J, with 14 bases between. The CDR3 is 14 amino acids. CDR1 is MNHEY and CDR2 is SVGEGT in the germline V gene.

The chain links TRBV27 to TRBJ2-5; 8 bases line up with TRBD1. This CDR3 spans 14 amino acids. Unmatched junction bases numbered 10, after V lost 8 bases and J lost 5 bases. Germline assignment: CDR1 MNHEY and CDR2 SMNVEV (reference sequence). CDR3 DNA: TGTGCCAGCCGGACAGGGATTGGAGGGGAGACCCAGTACTTC. Its protein product is CASRTGIGGETQYF.

This sequence joins TRBV20-1 and TRBJ2-7; the D gene is possibly TRBD1 (6 bases). CDR3 length equals 13 residues. Deletions cut 5 bases from V and 4 bases from J, with 15 bases between. Germline V gene data show CDR1 as DFQATT and CDR2 as SNEGSKA (reference sequence). The CDR3 sequence: CSAGDYQGYEQYF. CDR3 coding DNA: TGCAGTGCTGGCGACTACCAGGGGTACGAGCAGTACTTC.

The chain is built from TRBV4-3 and TRBJ1-1; D uncertain. The V end lost 0 bases, the J end lost 6 bases, and 11 bases lay between the germline ends. Germline CDR1 reads LGHNA; CDR2 reads YSLEER. There are 14 residues in the CDR3. As DNA, the CDR3 is TGCGCCAGCAGCCAAGATCTTGAAGGAGCTGAAGCTTTCTTT. It codes for CASSQDLEGAEAFF.

V is TRBV4-3 and J is TRBJ2-1, with a possible D match to TRBD1 (5 bases). The CDR3 spans 20 residues. Germline CDR1 LGHNA, CDR2 YSLEER. Trimming pared 3 bases from V and 0 bases from J, leaving 24 bases between. CDR3 protein: CASSQFPAASTELSYNEQFF. In DNA, the CDR3 is TGCGCCAGCAGCCAGTTCCCTGCTGCCTCGACAGAACTCTCCTACAATGAGCAGTTCTTC.

The chain employs TRBV20-1 and TRBJ1-3; no reliable D call. Trimming removed 5 bases at V and 8 bases at J, with 10 bases between. The CDR3 consists of 11 residues. CDR1 and CDR2 (germline): DFQATT, SNEGSKA (reference sequence). CDR3 protein: CSAPRGDTIYF. CDR3 coding DNA: TGCAGTGCTCCCCGGGGAGACACCATATATTTT.

This clonotype was counted a single time. The rearrangement links TRBV6-4 to TRBJ2-3; tentatively, D is TRBD2 (6 bases). In germline, CDR1 is MRHNA, CDR2 SNTAGT. This CDR3 has 15 amino acids. V lost 6 bases and J lost 3, with 16 bases in between. CDR3 protein: CASSPTELATDTQYF. The CDR3 DNA reads TGTGCCAGCAGCCCCACCGAACTAGCAACAGATACGCAGTATTTT.

The chain uses TRBV25-1 and TRBJ2-3; D is tentatively TRBD1 or TRBD2 (5 bases each). Trimming removed 2 bases from V and 6 bases from J, with 9 bases in between. Germline V gene sequence: CDR1 MGHDK, CDR2 SYGVNS. The CDR3 length is 13 residues. The CDR3 loop reads CASSEGTADTQYF. The CDR3 bases are TGTGCCAGCAGTGAAGGGACGGCGGATACGCAGTATTTT.

The genes are TRBV21-1 and TRBJ1-5. TRBV21-1 is a pseudogene segment. CDR3 size: 13 residues. The CDR3 DNA reads TGTGCCAGCAGCAACGGGAGCAATCAGCCCCAGCATTTT. Translating it yields CASSNGSNQPQHF.

V and J are TRBV4-1 and TRBJ1-2; no clear D gene. The CDR3 covers 14 residues. CDR1 is MGHRA, CDR2 YSYEKL, per germline. Deletions cut 1 base from V and 4 bases from J, with 10 bases between. CDR3 sequence: CASSQGGSGYGYTF. The CDR3 nucleotides read TGCGCCAGCAGCCAAGGAGGGTCCGGCTATGGCTACACCTTC.

The V and J genes are TRBV15 and TRBJ2-3; D not certain. The CDR3 spans 13 residues. Germline V gene sequence: CDR1 LNHNV, CDR2 YYDKDF (reference sequence). V lost 5 bases and J 3 bases, leaving 9 bases between the germline ends. CDR3 residues: CATSAVSTDTQYF. CDR3 in DNA: TGTGCCACCAGCGCTGTCTCGACAGATACGCAGTATTTT. The full variable domain, rest sourced from reference TRBV15 and TRBJ2-3, is DAMVIQNPRYQVTQFGKPVTLSCSQTLNHNVMYWYQQKSSQAPKLLFHYYDKDFNNEADTPDNFQSRRPNTSFCFLDIRSPGLGDTAMYLCATSAVSTDTQYFGPGTRLTVL.

The chain has TRBV20-1 and TRBJ1-1, with D unresolved. This CDR3 has 13 amino acids. Looked up from germline, CDR1 is DFQATT and CDR2 is SNEGSKA (reference sequence). Trimming pared 0 bases from V and 6 bases from J, leaving 11 bases between. CDR3 in DNA: TGCAGTGCTAGAGAGGCTGGGGAGGCTGAAGCTTTCTTT. As protein: CSAREAGEAEAFF.

This chain joins TRBV18 and TRBJ2-5; D is perhaps TRBD2 (6 bases). V lost 3 bases and J 1 base, leaving 9 bases between the germline ends. The germline V gene has CDR1 KGHSH and CDR2 LQKENI. This CDR3 spans 14 amino acids. The CDR3 loop is CASSPRDSQETQYF. CDR3 DNA sequence: TGTGCCAGCTCACCGCGGGACTCCCAAGAGACCCAGTACTTC.